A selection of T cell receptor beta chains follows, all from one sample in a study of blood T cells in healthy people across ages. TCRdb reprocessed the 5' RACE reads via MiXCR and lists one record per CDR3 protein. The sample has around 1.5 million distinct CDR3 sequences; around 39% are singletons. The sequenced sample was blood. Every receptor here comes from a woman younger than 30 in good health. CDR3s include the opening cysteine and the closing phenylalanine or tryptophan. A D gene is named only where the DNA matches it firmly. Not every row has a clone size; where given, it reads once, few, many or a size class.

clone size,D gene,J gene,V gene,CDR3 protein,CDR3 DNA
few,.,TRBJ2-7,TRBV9,CASSPGDDSYEQYF,TGTGCCAGCAGCCCCGGGGACGACTCCTACGAGCAGTACTTC
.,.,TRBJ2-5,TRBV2,CASSESRDTIYQETQYF,TGTGCCAGCAGTGAAAGCCGGGACACGATATACCAAGAGACCCAGTACTTC
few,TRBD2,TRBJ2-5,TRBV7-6,CASTPSLAAQETQYF,TGTGCCAGCACCCCGTCACTAGCGGCACAAGAGACCCAGTACTTC
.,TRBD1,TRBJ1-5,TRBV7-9,CASSISTGAGNQPQHF,TGTGCCAGCAGCATTTCGACAGGGGCGGGGAATCAGCCCCAGCATTTT
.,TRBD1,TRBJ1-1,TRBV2,CASSARTGGWSQNTEAFF,TGTGCCAGCAGTGCCCGGACAGGGGGCTGGTCTCAGAACACTGAAGCTTTCTTT
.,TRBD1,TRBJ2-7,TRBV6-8,CANSYSPGQGIISYEQYF,TGTGCCAACAGTTACTCTCCGGGACAGGGGATTATCTCCTACGAGCAGTACTTC
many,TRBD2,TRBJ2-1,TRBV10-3,CAITRSAGEINEQFF,TGTGCCATCACCAGATCTGCGGGAGAAATAAATGAGCAGTTCTTC
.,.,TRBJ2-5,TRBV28,CASNSNGLGYF,TGTGCCAGCAATAGTAACGGTCTAGGGTACTTC
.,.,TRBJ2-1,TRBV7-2,CASSSRYRDYNEQFF,TGTGCCAGCAGCTCCCGCTACAGGGACTACAATGAGCAGTTCTTC
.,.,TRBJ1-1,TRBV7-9,CASRQSVVNTEAFF,TGTGCCAGCAGACAGTCCGTCGTGAACACTGAAGCTTTCTTT
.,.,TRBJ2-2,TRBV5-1,CASSLDRRRLAGELFF,TGCGCCAGCAGCTTGGACAGGAGAAGATTGGCCGGGGAGCTGTTTTTT
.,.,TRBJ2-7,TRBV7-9,CASSLAPLGNSYNEQYF,TGTGCCAGCAGCTTAGCGCCCTTGGGGAACTCCTACAATGAGCAGTACTTC
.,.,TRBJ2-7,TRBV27,CASGFYEQYF,TGTGCCAGCGGATTTTACGAGCAGTACTTC
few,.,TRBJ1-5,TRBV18,CASSPFDSGPNQPQHF,TGTGCCAGCTCACCATTCGATTCAGGGCCAAATCAGCCCCAGCATTTT
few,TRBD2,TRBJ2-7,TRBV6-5,CASSYYRTSGRFEGEQYF,TGTGCCAGCAGTTACTATCGGACTAGCGGGAGGTTCGAGGGCGAGCAGTACTTC